This T cell receptor (beta chain) was found in a study of blood T cell repertoires in COVID-19. Study-wide context: Samples came from the United States, Italy and Spain, spanning acute and convalescent COVID-19. T cells, B-cell-depleted T cells, or PBMCs supplied cDNA or gDNA.

The repertoire was sequenced with immunoSEQ multiplex PCR; TCRdb's copy has only in-frame clones and lacks some. The table has some 380,000 clones, about 80% seen once; the top ten hold under 1.2%. The CDR3 loop spans 14 amino acids. The ends were cut back, 2 bases at V and 2 bases at J, with 8 bases in the middle. Germline V gives CDR1 MNHNY, CDR2 SVGAGI (reference sequence). The sequence was collected from a human donor with acute or convalescent COVID-19. The donor label of this sample is uncertain. The gene calls are TRBV6-6 and TRBJ2-3; D uncertain. The sequencing input was peripheral blood. CDR3 region: CASSYVADTDTQYF. CDR3 in DNA: TGTGCCAGCAGTTACGTCGCAGACACAGATACGCAGTATTTT.